What follows is one TCR beta chain and its context. The target antigen is unknown. These data belong to a study of early T cells in non-severe SARS-CoV-2 infection. In the study overall: It was bulk RNA from unsorted whole blood that was sequenced, and the chains were unpaired. General study results and limits: Clonotype matching in VDJdb favored anti-spike CD8 responses and did not capture private and CD4 specificities.

CDR3 length: 12 amino acids. Attachment of unique molecular identifiers was made to individual cDNA molecules. One entry per CDR3 protein, called by TCRdb with MiXCR from the 5' RACE reads. The sample shows roughly 110,000 distinct CDR3 sequences, more than 9.5% of them seen only once. The J gene is TRBJ2-1, the V gene TRBV1. TRBV1 is annotated as a pseudogene. The sequenced sample consisted of whole blood. This TCR was sampled from an adult who was a healthcare worker with PCR-confirmed SARS-CoV-2 infection or an uninfected control (not recorded which). The CDR3 is CTSSPTSSEQFF. CDR3 nucleotide sequence: TGCACCAGCAGCCCTACCTCGAGTGAGCAGTTCTTC.